This TCR beta chain was documented in a study of T cell responses to AZD1222 COVID-19 vaccine. Only in-frame clones appear in the TCRdb table, and some are missing; sequencing was by immunoSEQ multiplex PCR. Seen here are 100,000 to 130,000 clones, 70% to 90% observed once, and the top ten hold approximately 4.8%. Notes on this clone: Its antigen is not identified.

In germline, CDR1 is SGHAT, CDR2 FQNNGV. The CDR3 covers 13 residues. V was pared by 5 bases and J by 3 bases, with 10 bases between. Study results and caveats: Vaccine-related CD4 TCRs covered spike, predominating at 160-218 and 743-854.

This specimen consisted of peripheral blood, obtained 28 days after the second AZD1222 dose. V is TRBV11-2 and J is TRBJ1-1; perhaps TRBD1 as D (6 bases). The sequence was collected from an adult who received the AZD1222 COVID-19 vaccine. The CDR3 is CASSPGTYTEAFF. CDR3 in DNA: TGTGCCAGCAGCCCAGGGACATACACTGAAGCTTTCTTT.